The subject of this entry is one T cell receptor beta chain. Its antigen is not known. One entry per CDR3 protein, without DNA, is what TCRdb gives after re-calling the 5' RACE reads. The sample has more than 300,000 distinct CDR3 sequences. The source of the sample is a study of monozygotic twins with inflammatory bowel disease. The study's findings and limits: A lone strong IBD-associated signal or clonotype found no support.

CDR1 DFQATT and CDR2 SNEGSKA come from the germline V gene (reference sequence). This CDR3 region has 13 residues. Sequenced input: blood. The clonotype comes from a human donor with ulcerative colitis or Crohn's disease, or a healthy co-twin of an affected twin (not recorded which). The chain recombines TRBV20-1 with TRBJ2-2. CDR3: CSARGVVTGELFF.